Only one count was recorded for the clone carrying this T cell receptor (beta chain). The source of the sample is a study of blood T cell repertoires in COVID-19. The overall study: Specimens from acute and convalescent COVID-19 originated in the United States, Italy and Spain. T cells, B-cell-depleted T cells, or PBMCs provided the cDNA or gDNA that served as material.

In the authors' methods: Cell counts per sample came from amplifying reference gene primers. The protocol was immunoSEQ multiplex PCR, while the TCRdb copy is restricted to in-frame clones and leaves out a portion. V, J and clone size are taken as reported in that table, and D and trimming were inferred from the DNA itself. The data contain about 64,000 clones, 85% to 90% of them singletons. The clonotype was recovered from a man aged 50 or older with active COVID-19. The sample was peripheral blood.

The CDR3: CASSPNLAGVGETQYF. The CDR3 bases are TGTGCCAGCAGCCCGAACCTAGCGGGAGTGGGTGAGACCCAGTACTTC. The J gene is TRBJ2-5, the V gene TRBV7-7; 10 bases are shared with TRBD2. V lost 5 bases and J lost 5; bases outside the gene matches: 11. The CDR3 has 16 residues. Germline CDR1 is SSHAT and CDR2 is FNYEAQ (reference sequence).